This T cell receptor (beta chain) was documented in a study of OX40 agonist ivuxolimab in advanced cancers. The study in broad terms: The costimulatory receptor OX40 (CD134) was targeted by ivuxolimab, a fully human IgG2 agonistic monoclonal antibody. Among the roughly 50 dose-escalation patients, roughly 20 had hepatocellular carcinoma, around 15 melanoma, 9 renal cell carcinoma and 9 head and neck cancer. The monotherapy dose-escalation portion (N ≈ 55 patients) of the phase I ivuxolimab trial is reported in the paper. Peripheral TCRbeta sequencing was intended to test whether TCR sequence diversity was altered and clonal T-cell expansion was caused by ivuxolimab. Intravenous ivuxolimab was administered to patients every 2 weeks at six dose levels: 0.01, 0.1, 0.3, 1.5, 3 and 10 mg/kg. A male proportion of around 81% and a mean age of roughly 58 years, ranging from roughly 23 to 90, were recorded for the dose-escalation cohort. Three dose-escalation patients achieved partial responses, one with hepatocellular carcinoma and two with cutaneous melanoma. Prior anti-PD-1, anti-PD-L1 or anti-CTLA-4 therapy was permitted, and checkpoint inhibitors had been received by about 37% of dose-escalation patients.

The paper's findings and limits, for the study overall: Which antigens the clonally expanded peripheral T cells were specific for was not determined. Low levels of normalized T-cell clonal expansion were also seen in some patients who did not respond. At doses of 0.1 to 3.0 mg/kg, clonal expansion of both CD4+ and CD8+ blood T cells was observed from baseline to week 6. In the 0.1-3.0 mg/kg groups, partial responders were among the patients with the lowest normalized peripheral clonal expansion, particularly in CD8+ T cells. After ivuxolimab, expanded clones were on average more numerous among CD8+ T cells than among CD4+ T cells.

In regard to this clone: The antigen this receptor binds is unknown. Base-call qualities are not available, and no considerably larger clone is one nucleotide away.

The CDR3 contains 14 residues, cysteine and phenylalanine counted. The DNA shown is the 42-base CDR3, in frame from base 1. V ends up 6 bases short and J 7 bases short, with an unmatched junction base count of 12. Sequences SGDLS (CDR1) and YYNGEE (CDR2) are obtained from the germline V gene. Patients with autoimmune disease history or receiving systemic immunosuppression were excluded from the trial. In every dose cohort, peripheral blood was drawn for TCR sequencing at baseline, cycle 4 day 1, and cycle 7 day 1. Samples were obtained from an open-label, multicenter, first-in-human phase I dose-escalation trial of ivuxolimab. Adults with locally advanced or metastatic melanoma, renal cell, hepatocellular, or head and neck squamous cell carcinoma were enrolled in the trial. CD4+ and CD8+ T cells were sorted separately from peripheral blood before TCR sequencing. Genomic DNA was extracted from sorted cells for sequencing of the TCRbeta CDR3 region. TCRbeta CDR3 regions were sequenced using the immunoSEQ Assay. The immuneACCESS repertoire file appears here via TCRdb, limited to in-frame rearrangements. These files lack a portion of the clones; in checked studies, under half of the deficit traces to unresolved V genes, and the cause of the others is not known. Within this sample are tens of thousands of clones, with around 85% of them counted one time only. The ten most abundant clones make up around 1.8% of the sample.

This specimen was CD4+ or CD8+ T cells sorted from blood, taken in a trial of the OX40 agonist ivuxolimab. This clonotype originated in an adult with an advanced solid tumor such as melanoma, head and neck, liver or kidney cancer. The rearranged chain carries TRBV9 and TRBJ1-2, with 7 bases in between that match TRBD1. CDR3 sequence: CASTTPGQLSGYTF. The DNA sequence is TGTGCCAGCACGACGCCGGGACAGCTCTCTGGCTACACCTTC. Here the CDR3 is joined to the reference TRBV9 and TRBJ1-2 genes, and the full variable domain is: DSGVTQTPKHLITATGQRVTLRCSPRSGDLSVYWYQQSLDQGLQFLIQYYNGEERAKGNILERFSAQQFPDLHSELNLSSLELGDSALYFCASTTPGQLSGYTFGSGTRLTVV.